Listed below are T cell receptor beta chains from one sample, sequenced in a study of tumor-infiltrating lymphocytes in primary liver carcinoma. One entry per CDR3 protein, called by TCRdb with MiXCR from the multiplex PCR reads. This sample has approximately 340,000 distinct CDR3 sequences; approximately 65% occur once, and the top ten carry 5.5% to 7%. Sequenced material: peripheral blood. Source of these receptors: a man aged 35-49 years with primary liver carcinoma and hepatitis B virus infection. CDR3s include the opening cysteine and the closing phenylalanine or tryptophan. A D gene is named only where the DNA matches it firmly. Clone size appears in some rows only: once, few, many, or a class for an expanded clone.

>-|TRBJ1-1|-|TRBV5-4
TGTGCCAGCAGCCAAGCAACAGGTCTCCCTCAGGGAACTTTCTTT
CASSQATGLPQGTFF
>-|TRBJ2-3|-|TRBV6-2/TRBV6-3
TGTGCCAGCACCCGACTGGGGGGTGTTGGCACAGATACGCAGTATTTT
CASTRLGGVGTDTQYF
>many|TRBJ2-1|-|TRBV5-1
TGCGCCAGCAGTCCAGGGGACTCCTACAATGAGCAGTTCTTC
CASSPGDSYNEQFF
>-|TRBJ2-1|TRBD2|TRBV11-2
TGTGTTAGCAGCTTTACTAGCGGAGCTTACAATGAGCAGTTCTTC
CVSSFTSGAYNEQFF
>-|TRBJ2-5|-|TRBV28
TGTGCCAGCAGTTTTGTAGCGGACGGGGCCCAGTACTTC
CASSFVADGAQYF
>-|TRBJ2-7|-|TRBV11-2
TGTGCCAGCAGTCGACATACGAGCGAGCAGTACTTC
CASSRHTSEQYF
>-|TRBJ1-5|-|TRBV6-2/TRBV6-3
TGTGCCAGTAGTTGGTCCACGGATAGCAATCAGTCCCAGCATTTT
CASSWSTDSNQSQHF
>-|TRBJ1-3|-|TRBV5-5
TGTGCCAGCAGCTTGCGCTTCGGAAACACCATATATTTT
CASSLRFGNTIYF
>-|TRBJ2-3|-|TRBV7-9
TGTGCCAGCAGATCGGAGGCAGATACGCAGTATTTT
CASRSEADTQYF
>many|TRBJ2-7|TRBD1|TRBV12-5
TGTGCTAGTGGTTTGGGCAGAACCGGGACAGCCTACGAGCAGTACTTC
CASGLGRTGTAYEQYF
>-|TRBJ2-7|-|TRBV6-1
TGTGCCAGCAACTATCTAGACTCCTCTCCCCACGAGCAGTACTTC
CASNYLDSSPHEQYF
>-|TRBJ2-1|-|TRBV11-2
TGTGCCAGCAGCCCCTTGGGTGGACGGTCGGGACTCCGGGCGTTCTTC
CASSPLGGRSGLRAFF
>-|TRBJ2-1|TRBD2|TRBV11-2
TGTGCCAGCAGCCTGAGCGGGAACTCCTACAATAGGCAGTTCTTC
CASSLSGNSYNRQFF
>-|TRBJ2-7|-|TRBV11-2
TGTGCCAGCAGCACCGGGACTGGGTCCTACGGGCAATACTTC
CASSTGTGSYGQYF
>-|TRBJ2-1|-|TRBV5-6
TGTGCCAGCAGCTTACGTGGGAGGTACTCCTACAATGAGCAGTTCTTC
CASSLRGRYSYNEQFF
>-|TRBJ2-1|-|TRBV6-2/TRBV6-3
TGTGCCAGCCGGGCCGGGACTTCGTGCAGTGAGCAGTTCTTC
CASRAGTSCSEQFF
>-|TRBJ2-2|-|TRBV12-3/TRBV12-4
TGTGCCAGCAGTATCCCCGACAGGATGAACACCGGGGAGCTGTTTTTT
CASSIPDRMNTGELFF
>-|TRBJ2-7|-|TRBV11-1
TGTGCTAGCAGCTCAAGAGGAAATAATTACGAGCTGTACTTC
CASSSRGNNYELYF
>-|TRBJ2-1|TRBD2|TRBV10-2
TGCGCCAGCAATGAGTCGGGACTAGTAGGCCATGAGCAGTTCTTC
CASNESGLVGHEQFF
>-|TRBJ2-7|-|TRBV6-6
TGTGCCAGCAGTTTTATGGGACTGGATAGCTACGAGCAGTACTTC
CASSFMGLDSYEQYF
>many|TRBJ2-2|-|TRBV5-5
TGTGCCAGCAGCCTGCAGATTCCGAACACCGGGGAGCTGTTTTTT
CASSLQIPNTGELFF
>few|TRBJ2-1|TRBD2|TRBV12-3/TRBV12-4
TGTGCCAGCATCAACCTAGCGGGAGGGCGTTCTGAGCAGTTCTTC
CASINLAGGRSEQFF
>-|TRBJ1-1|-|TRBV5-4
TGTGCCAGCAGCGTCGCCTGGAACACTGAAGCTTCCTTT
CASSVAWNTEASF
>-|TRBJ2-7|-|TRBV2
TGTGCCAGCAGGGCCCGGAGCGCAAGCTCCTACGAGCAGTACTTC
CASRARSASSYEQYF
>many|TRBJ1-3|-|TRBV12-3/TRBV12-4
TGTGCCAGCAGTTTGTCTTCTGGAAACACCATATATTTT
CASSLSSGNTIYF
>-|TRBJ2-3|-|TRBV11-2
TGTACCAGCAGCCCACTTACGGGAGTTTCAGATACGCAGTATTTT
CTSSPLTGVSDTQYF
>-|TRBJ2-1|TRBD1|TRBV11-1
TGTGCCAGCAGCTCACGCTTGGACCGGACAGGAGCAAGCAATGAGCAGTTCTTC
CASSSRLDRTGASNEQFF
>-|TRBJ2-1|-|TRBV12-3/TRBV12-4
TGTACCAGCAGTACCCCTGGCAGTGAGCAGTTCTTC
CTSSTPGSEQFF
>-|TRBJ2-3|-|TRBV20-1
TGCAGTGCTAGAGCGGGCAGCACTGATACGCAGTATTTT
CSARAGSTDTQYF
>once|TRBJ1-3|-|TRBV11-2
TGTGCCAGCACCAGAACTCAAAACACCACATATTTC
CASTRTQNTTYF
>few|TRBJ2-1|-|TRBV4-3
TGCGCCAGCAGCCAAGCCCTGACAACGTACAATGAGCAGTTCTTC
CASSQALTTYNEQFF
>-|TRBJ2-1|-|TRBV11-2
TGTGCCAGCAGGAACACTTGTTACAACGAGCAGCTCTTC
CASRNTCYNEQLF
>-|TRBJ2-7|-|TRBV15
TGTGCCACCAGGGGTAGGACAACCTACGAGCAGTACTTC
CATRGRTTYEQYF
>many|TRBJ2-3|TRBD2|TRBV5-5
TGTGCCAGCAACAGCGGGAGGGCAGATACGCAGTATTTT
CASNSGRADTQYF
>-|TRBJ2-7|-|TRBV30
TGTGCCTGCAAAGCGAGGGGGGGCTTGAGCGAGCACTACTTC
CACKARGGLSEHYF
>-|TRBJ1-1|-|TRBV28
TGTGCCAGCAGGCACACTGAAGCTTTCTTT
CASRHTEAFF
>-|TRBJ2-3|-|TRBV5-1
TGCGCCAGCAGCTTGGCCGCAGGGACAGATACGCAGTATTTT
CASSLAAGTDTQYF
>-|TRBJ1-5|-|TRBV6-5
TGTGCCAGCAGTCGCCGACAGTGGCAGCAGCCCCAGCGTTTT
CASSRRQWQQPQRF
>few|TRBJ2-1|-|TRBV28
TGTGCCAGCAGCCTTTTTGATGAGCAGTTCTTC
CASSLFDEQFF
>-|TRBJ2-2|TRBD2|TRBV6-5
TGTGCCAGCCCCAAACGCCTAGCGGAAGTCCCGCGCACCGGGGAGCTGTTTTTT
CASPKRLAEVPRTGELFF
>-|TRBJ2-3|-|TRBV11-1
TGTGCCAACAGCCCCAACCGACTAACCAGTACAGATACGCAGTATTTT
CANSPNRLTSTDTQYF
>once|TRBJ2-2|-|TRBV29-1
TGCAGCCGGGGACCTAACAGCTGGGAGCTGTTTTTT
CSRGPNSWELFF
>once|TRBJ2-5|TRBD1|TRBV11-2
TGTGCCAGTAGCTCAACATTCGGGACAGGGACAGAGGCCCAGTACTTC
CASSSTFGTGTEAQYF
>-|TRBJ2-2|TRBD2|TRBV4-3
TGCGCCAGCAGCCAGGGTAGCGGGACCGACCTCCCCGCGGAGCTGTTTTTT
CASSQGSGTDLPAELFF
>-|TRBJ2-1|TRBD2|TRBV30
TGTGCCTACTTCGGGAGGGCCAATGAGCAGTTCTTC
CAYFGRANEQFF
>-|TRBJ1-1|TRBD1|TRBV6-1
TGTGCCGCAGCCCCGGGACAGGGGCCTAACACTGAAGCTTTCTTT
CAAAPGQGPNTEAFF
>many|TRBJ2-1|TRBD1|TRBV6-2/TRBV6-3
TGTGCCAGCAGTTACCGACAGGGAGCGAGCGATGAGCAGTTCTTC
CASSYRQGASDEQFF
>-|TRBJ2-7|-|TRBV11-1
TGTGCCAGCAGCTTAAATGGGGTCAACGAGCAGTACTTC
CASSLNGVNEQYF
>few|TRBJ2-5|TRBD2|TRBV10-2
TGCGCCAGCAGTCCCATCAGGGGAGCGGGAGGGCAAGAGACCCAGTACTTC
CASSPIRGAGGQETQYF
>many|TRBJ2-7|-|TRBV24-1
TGTGCCACCAGTGACCCGCAACAAAGCGAGCAGTACTTC
CATSDPQQSEQYF
>many|TRBJ2-7|TRBD1|TRBV5-1
TGCGCCAGCAGCTTACAACCCGGGACAGGGTTCAACGAGCAGTACTTC
CASSLQPGTGFNEQYF
>many|TRBJ2-1|-|TRBV11-2
TGTGCCAGCAGCTCGACGGGACATACGAGCTCCTACAATGAGCAGTTCTTC
CASSSTGHTSSYNEQFF
>-|TRBJ2-7|-|TRBV11-2
TGTGCCAGCAGCTTACATGGCCGGGGGATAAGATACGAGCAGTACTTC
CASSLHGRGIRYEQYF
>-|TRBJ2-2|-|TRBV5-1
TGCGCCCGCAGCTTGGAGCCGAACACCGGGGAGCTGTTTTTT
CARSLEPNTGELFF